This TCR beta chain was captured by sequencing in a study of breast tumors, draining lymph nodes, adjacent tissues. The V gene lost 5 bases and the J gene lost 9 bases, with 20 bases spanning the gap. The CDR3 loop spans 15 amino acids. This clonotype was recorded at least ten times. MiXCR, run by TCRdb on the multiplex PCR reads, gives a single entry per CDR3 protein. The sample lists about 19,000 distinct CDR3 sequences; over 40% were seen once. This chain joins TRBV12-3 or TRBV12-4 and TRBJ2-4; D not resolved. The sample consisted of breast tumor tissue. The receptor was derived from a female donor with breast cancer. Some clones in this sample may be carry-over from other donors' samples. The DNA of the CDR3 is TGTGCCAGCAGTCTGCGTCGGGCCTCTGCCGGCATTCAGTACTTC. This translates into CASSLRRASAGIQYF.